Listed below are T cell receptor beta chains from one sample, sequenced in a study of CD8 T cells in ankylosing spondylitis. Each CDR3 protein is one row after TCRdb ran MiXCR on the 5' RACE reads. Among 150,000 to 200,000 distinct CDR3 sequences, roughly 31% were seen once, and the ten largest hold about 5.5%. The specimen sequenced was synovial fluid, either unsorted or a sorted T cell fraction (not recorded which). Receptor source: a male donor with ankylosing spondylitis. Both conserved end residues are part of each CDR3. Fields, in order: CDR3 DNA, CDR3 protein, J gene, V gene, clone size, D gene. The D gene is left open where the match is weak. The size of a clone is reported for some rows only, either as once, few or many, or as a class for expanded clones.

CDR3 DNA: TGTGCCAGCAGCAAATTTGTAGTCGTGGGGGACAGGGGGTATGGCTACACCTTC; CDR3 protein: CASSKFVVVGDRGYGYTF; J gene: TRBJ1-2; V gene: TRBV21-1; clone size: -; D gene: -
CDR3 DNA: TGTGCCAGCAGCCCCAGGGCTAGCGGGGGGCATGAGCAGTTCTTC; CDR3 protein: CASSPRASGGHEQFF; J gene: TRBJ2-1; V gene: TRBV7-3; clone size: -; D gene: TRBD2
CDR3 DNA: TGTGCCAGCAGCTTAACTCCCCTGACAGAAGCTTTCTTT; CDR3 protein: CASSLTPLTEAFF; J gene: TRBJ1-1; V gene: TRBV7-3; clone size: many; D gene: -
CDR3 DNA: TGTGCCAGCAGCCTGCTTAGCGGGAGGAGTTACAATGAGCAGTTCTTC; CDR3 protein: CASSLLSGRSYNEQFF; J gene: TRBJ2-1; V gene: TRBV12-3/TRBV12-4; clone size: -; D gene: TRBD2
CDR3 DNA: TGTGCCACCAGTGATTTGCAACGACCCCGGGTGCAGTACTTC; CDR3 protein: CATSDLQRPRVQYF; J gene: TRBJ2-7; V gene: TRBV24-1; clone size: -; D gene: -
CDR3 DNA: TGTGCCAGCAGTGAATTGGGGACTAGCTGGCAAGAGACCCAGTACTTC; CDR3 protein: CASSELGTSWQETQYF; J gene: TRBJ2-5; V gene: TRBV25-1; clone size: many; D gene: TRBD2
CDR3 DNA: TGTGCCAGCAGTTTAGCTAGCGGGAGGGCCGCGGGGGGTGAGCAGTTCTTC; CDR3 protein: CASSLASGRAAGGEQFF; J gene: TRBJ2-1; V gene: TRBV12-3/TRBV12-4; clone size: many; D gene: TRBD2
CDR3 DNA: TGTGCCAGCAGCTTAGCCAACAGGGGAACTGAAGCTTTCTTT; CDR3 protein: CASSLANRGTEAFF; J gene: TRBJ1-1; V gene: TRBV7-2; clone size: -; D gene: TRBD1
CDR3 DNA: TGTGCCAGCAGCTCACTACAGGGGGATAATTCACCCCTCCACTTT; CDR3 protein: CASSSLQGDNSPLHF; J gene: TRBJ1-6; V gene: TRBV13; clone size: -; D gene: TRBD1
CDR3 DNA: TGTGCCAGCAGCACGTGGGGCACGCCTTACTATGGCTACACCTTC; CDR3 protein: CASSTWGTPYYGYTF; J gene: TRBJ1-2; V gene: TRBV7-2; clone size: many; D gene: -
CDR3 DNA: TGCAGTGCTACCGGTAGGCTAGCGGGGGGCCAGGCCGGGGAGCTGTTTTTT; CDR3 protein: CSATGRLAGGQAGELFF; J gene: TRBJ2-2; V gene: TRBV20-1; clone size: -; D gene: TRBD2
CDR3 DNA: TGTGCCAGCAGGAGAGGGCCCCAAGAGACCCAGTACTTC; CDR3 protein: CASRRGPQETQYF; J gene: TRBJ2-5; V gene: TRBV27; clone size: few; D gene: -
CDR3 DNA: TGCGCCAGCAGCCAAGAAAAGGCAGGGGGAGTTGAAAAACTGTTTTTT; CDR3 protein: CASSQEKAGGVEKLFF; J gene: TRBJ1-4; V gene: TRBV4-3; clone size: -; D gene: TRBD1
CDR3 DNA: TGCAGTGCTCGACGGACGGGCATCCCCCTCCACTTT; CDR3 protein: CSARRTGIPLHF; J gene: TRBJ1-6; V gene: TRBV20-1; clone size: -; D gene: -
CDR3 DNA: TGCAGTGCTAGTTGGAGGGAGGGCACAGATACGCAGTATTTT; CDR3 protein: CSASWREGTDTQYF; J gene: TRBJ2-3; V gene: TRBV20-1; clone size: many; D gene: -
CDR3 DNA: TGTGCCAGCAGCTTAGCGCCTACGTACCAAGAGACCCAGTACTTC; CDR3 protein: CASSLAPTYQETQYF; J gene: TRBJ2-5; V gene: TRBV7-2; clone size: -; D gene: -
CDR3 DNA: TGTGCCAGCAGTTTATCGAATAAGGTTCCCGAGCAGTACTTC; CDR3 protein: CASSLSNKVPEQYF; J gene: TRBJ2-7; V gene: TRBV27; clone size: many; D gene: -
CDR3 DNA: TGTGCCAGCAGTCCAGGGGCAGGGACTAATTCACCCCTCCACTTT; CDR3 protein: CASSPGAGTNSPLHF; J gene: TRBJ1-6; V gene: TRBV6-1; clone size: -; D gene: -
CDR3 DNA: TGTGCCAGCAGCCAAGATGTGGTGAGGGGACATAATGAAAAACTGTTTTTT; CDR3 protein: CASSQDVVRGHNEKLFF; J gene: TRBJ1-4; V gene: TRBV3-1; clone size: many; D gene: -
CDR3 DNA: TGTGCCAGCTCCCAGGTCCGTGGCGATGAGCAGTTCTTC; CDR3 protein: CASSQVRGDEQFF; J gene: TRBJ2-1; V gene: TRBV9; clone size: -; D gene: -
CDR3 DNA: TGTGCCAGCAGCTTAAGCGGGGGGTCCCTCGATGAGCAGTTCTTC; CDR3 protein: CASSLSGGSLDEQFF; J gene: TRBJ2-1; V gene: TRBV7-2; clone size: -; D gene: TRBD2
CDR3 DNA: TGTGCCAGCAGCGAAGGCCGCGGTCGGGGTTTGGACACAGATACGCAGTATTTT; CDR3 protein: CASSEGRGRGLDTDTQYF; J gene: TRBJ2-3; V gene: TRBV2; clone size: -; D gene: -
CDR3 DNA: TGTGCCAGCAGCCAAGTGGGAGGCGGGAAAGCAGATACGCAGTATTTT; CDR3 protein: CASSQVGGGKADTQYF; J gene: TRBJ2-3; V gene: TRBV14; clone size: -; D gene: -
CDR3 DNA: TGCGCCAGCAGCTTGGCAGGGGATATAGGCGAGCAGTACTTC; CDR3 protein: CASSLAGDIGEQYF; J gene: TRBJ2-7; V gene: TRBV5-1; clone size: many; D gene: -
CDR3 DNA: TGTGCCAGCAGCCTTGGACAGGGAGGCACAGATACGCAGTATTTT; CDR3 protein: CASSLGQGGTDTQYF; J gene: TRBJ2-3; V gene: TRBV28; clone size: many; D gene: TRBD1
CDR3 DNA: TGTGCCACCACCCAGACAGCGAACACTGAAGCTTTCTTT; CDR3 protein: CATTQTANTEAFF; J gene: TRBJ1-1; V gene: TRBV15; clone size: -; D gene: -
CDR3 DNA: TGCGCCAGCAGCTTGGCTGTTCCAGGGAGACTGAAGGGGCCAACTAATGAAAAACTGTTTTTT; CDR3 protein: CASSLAVPGRLKGPTNEKLFF; J gene: TRBJ1-4; V gene: TRBV5-1; clone size: -; D gene: -
CDR3 DNA: TGTGCCAGCAGGGGGGCTGGGACGAAGACCCAGTACTTC; CDR3 protein: CASRGAGTKTQYF; J gene: TRBJ2-5; V gene: TRBV12-3/TRBV12-4; clone size: -; D gene: -
CDR3 DNA: TGTGCCAGCAGCTTAGTAGCGGGGCCCTACGAGCAGTACTTC; CDR3 protein: CASSLVAGPYEQYF; J gene: TRBJ2-7; V gene: TRBV7-2; clone size: -; D gene: TRBD2
CDR3 DNA: TGTGCCAGCAGCCAAGACCGACTAGCATCTGGCCGGAGACTGTACTTC; CDR3 protein: CASSQDRLASGRRLYF; J gene: TRBJ2-7; V gene: TRBV3-1; clone size: -; D gene: TRBD2
CDR3 DNA: TGTGCCAGCAGTCTACAGGGGGTGAATTTCTTCAGCTCCTACGAGCAGTACTTC; CDR3 protein: CASSLQGVNFFSSYEQYF; J gene: TRBJ2-7; V gene: TRBV2; clone size: few; D gene: TRBD1
CDR3 DNA: TGCAGTGCTAACCACACTGAGACAGGGGGGCCTACTAACTATGGCTACACCTTC; CDR3 protein: CSANHTETGGPTNYGYTF; J gene: TRBJ1-2; V gene: TRBV20-1; clone size: many; D gene: TRBD1
CDR3 DNA: TGTGCCAGCAGCTTAATGCCCCCGAGTGCGGACAATGAGCAGTTCTTC; CDR3 protein: CASSLMPPSADNEQFF; J gene: TRBJ2-1; V gene: TRBV7-3; clone size: -; D gene: -
CDR3 DNA: TGCAGCGTTGATGGCGGCCCCAATCAGCCCCAGCATTTT; CDR3 protein: CSVDGGPNQPQHF; J gene: TRBJ1-5; V gene: TRBV29-1; clone size: few; D gene: -
CDR3 DNA: TGTGCCAGCAGCCTAAGGACAGGGGCCACCTACGAGCAGTACTTC; CDR3 protein: CASSLRTGATYEQYF; J gene: TRBJ2-7; V gene: TRBV6-1; clone size: -; D gene: TRBD1
CDR3 DNA: TGTGCCATCAGTGAGTCGACGACAGGGACACCGGGTGAGCTGTTTTTT; CDR3 protein: CAISESTTGTPGELFF; J gene: TRBJ2-2; V gene: TRBV10-3; clone size: -; D gene: TRBD1
CDR3 DNA: TGTGCCAGCCGGGGACAGGGGCTGGGGGAGCAGTACTTC; CDR3 protein: CASRGQGLGEQYF; J gene: TRBJ2-7; V gene: TRBV3-1; clone size: -; D gene: TRBD1
CDR3 DNA: TGTGCCAGCAGCCCAACAAGCGGGAGCACAGATACGCAGTATTTT; CDR3 protein: CASSPTSGSTDTQYF; J gene: TRBJ2-3; V gene: TRBV3-1; clone size: many; D gene: -
CDR3 DNA: TGTGCCAGCAGCTATAGTTTAAGAGAGACCCAGTACTTC; CDR3 protein: CASSYSLRETQYF; J gene: TRBJ2-5; V gene: TRBV12-3/TRBV12-4; clone size: few; D gene: -
CDR3 DNA: TGTGCCTGGAGTAGGGACAGGGTAGACACTGAAGCTTTCTTT; CDR3 protein: CAWSRDRVDTEAFF; J gene: TRBJ1-1; V gene: TRBV30; clone size: -; D gene: TRBD1
CDR3 DNA: TGTGCCAGCGCCGGGGCTAGCGCACAGAACACCGGGGAGCTGTTTTTT; CDR3 protein: CASAGASAQNTGELFF; J gene: TRBJ2-2; V gene: TRBV12-3/TRBV12-4; clone size: -; D gene: -